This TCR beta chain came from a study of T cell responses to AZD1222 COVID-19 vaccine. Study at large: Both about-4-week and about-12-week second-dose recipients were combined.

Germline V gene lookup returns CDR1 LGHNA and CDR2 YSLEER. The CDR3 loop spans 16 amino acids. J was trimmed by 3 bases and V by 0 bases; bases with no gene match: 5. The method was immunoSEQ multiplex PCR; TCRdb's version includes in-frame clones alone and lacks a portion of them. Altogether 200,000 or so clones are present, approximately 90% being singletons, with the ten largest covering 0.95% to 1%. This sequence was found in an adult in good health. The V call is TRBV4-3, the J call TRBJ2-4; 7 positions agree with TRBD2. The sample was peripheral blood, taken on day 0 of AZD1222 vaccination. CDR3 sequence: CASSQDREGVKNIQYF. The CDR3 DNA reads TGCGCCAGCAGCCAAGATAGGGAGGGCGTCAAAAACATTCAGTACTTC.